These 30 T cell receptor beta chains came from one sample sequenced in a study of blood T cells in healthy people across ages. Sample-barcoded 5' priming and a J-beta primer mix drove a second PCR of roughly 7 to 11 cycles. Each CDR3 protein is one row after TCRdb ran MiXCR on the 5' RACE reads. The profile shows some 920,000 distinct CDR3 sequences, roughly 51% of them singletons. Specimen: blood. The receptors originated from a woman aged 55-75 years in good health.

The J gene is TRBJ2-5, the V gene TRBV2; the match to TRBD2 covers 8 bases. The J call may be wrong; the DNA end is better matched by TRBJ2-7. CDR3 length: 14 residues. Germline V gives CDR1 SNHLY, CDR2 FYNNEI. CDR3 in DNA: TGTGCCAGCAGCCCTAACCCGGGGGGGGGCGAGCAGTACTTC. This translates into CASSPNPGGGEQYF.

This chain uses TRBV20-1 with TRBJ1-5; D is ambiguous. The germline V gene encodes CDR1 DFQATT and CDR2 SNEGSKA (reference sequence). The CDR3 covers 18 residues. Trimming removed 2 bases at V and 3 bases at J, with 23 bases between. CDR3 loop: CSARPVSKAMGNNQPQHF. The CDR3 DNA is TGCAGTGCTAGACCGGTTTCAAAGGCAATGGGAAACAATCAGCCCCAGCATTTT.

The chain has TRBV4-1 and TRBJ1-6; 7 bases are a match to TRBD1. Germline V gene lookup returns CDR1 MGHRA and CDR2 YSYEKL. The CDR3 has 15 amino acids. Trimming removed 4 bases from V and 10 bases from J; junction bases left unmatched: 10. DNA of the CDR3: TGCGCCAGCAGCCCGACAGGGATAGGTTGGTCACCCCTCCACTTT. Encoded protein: CASSPTGIGWSPLHF.

This clonotype was detected only a few times. This chain uses TRBV7-2 with TRBJ2-7; unclear D gene. Germline V lookup: CDR1 SGHTA, CDR2 FQGNSA. CDR3 length equals 11 residues. V was clipped by 5 bases and J by 6 bases, with 8 bases between them. This CDR3 reads CASSNRAEQYF. DNA for the CDR3: TGTGCCAGCAGCAACCGGGCCGAGCAGTACTTC.

The chain employs TRBV9 and TRBJ2-7; the D call may be TRBD1 or TRBD2 (7 bases each). The V end was cut by 6 bases, the J end by 3 bases, with 13 bases between. CDR1 is SGDLS, CDR2 YYNGEE, per germline. The CDR3 covers 13 residues. The CDR3 DNA is TGTGCCAGCAACCAGGGGGGGGACTACGAGCAGTACTTC. The encoded protein is CASNQGGDYEQYF.

V and J are TRBV4-2 and TRBJ2-1; D assignment may be TRBD1 or TRBD2 (5 bases each). CDR1 LGHNA and CDR2 YNFKEQ come from the germline V gene. The CDR3 consists of 12 residues. The V end lost 4 bases, the J end lost 7 bases, and 8 bases lay between the germline ends. CDR3 amino acids: CASSPRENEQFF. The CDR3 nucleotides are TGTGCCAGCAGCCCCAGGGAGAATGAGCAGTTCTTC.

V gene TRBV11-1 combines with J gene TRBJ2-1; a weak D match, TRBD2 (6 bases). Germline V lookup: CDR1 SGHAT, CDR2 FQDESV (reference sequence). The V and J ends lost 2 bases and 5 bases respectively, with 16 bases between them. The CDR3 sequence is 16 residues long. CDR3 amino acids: CASSLSFLRGDNEQFF. CDR3 coding DNA: TGTGCCAGCAGCTTAAGCTTTTTGCGGGGAGACAATGAGCAGTTCTTC.

This rearrangement joins TRBV5-1 to TRBJ2-7, with 8 bases fitting TRBD2. The CDR3 is made up of 12 amino acids. V shed 3 bases, J shed 7 bases, and the junction held 3 bases outside the gene matches. CDR1 is SGHRS, CDR2 YFSETQ, per germline. In DNA form, the CDR3 reads TGCGCCAGCAGCTCTGGGACTAGGGAGCAGTACTTC. It codes for CASSSGTREQYF.

This chain uses TRBV4-1 with TRBJ2-2; perhaps TRBD1 as D (6 bases). This CDR3 contains 15 residues. Germline values: CDR1 MGHRA, CDR2 YSYEKL. V lost 2 bases and J lost 7, with 14 bases in between. The CDR3 DNA reads as TGCGCCAGCAGCCAAAACATACAGGGTATCGGGGAGCTGTTTTTT. Its translation: CASSQNIQGIGELFF.

This clonotype has a handful of counts. The rearrangement joins TRBV6-1 to TRBJ1-1; D is ambiguous. CDR1 and CDR2 (germline): MNHNS, SASEGT. V was clipped by 10 bases and J by 1 base, with 13 bases between them. The CDR3 covers 13 residues. As DNA, the CDR3 is TGTGCCACCGCCTTAGAACAGAACACTGAAGCTTTCTTT. As protein: CATALEQNTEAFF.

This sequence joins TRBV9 and TRBJ1-1; possible D gene TRBD1, 6 bases. The length of the CDR3 is 17 residues. The germline V and J ends were trimmed by 3 bases and 4 bases, with 22 bases remaining between them. The germline CDR1 and CDR2 sequences are SGDLS and YYNGEE. In nucleotides, the CDR3 is TGTGCCAGCAGCGCCAGCGCGGGGAAACAGGGATCCACTGAAGCTTTCTTT. Protein product: CASSASAGKQGSTEAFF. The variable domain in full, completed from reference TRBV9 and TRBJ1-1, reads DSGVTQTPKHLITATGQRVTLRCSPRSGDLSVYWYQQSLDQGLQFLIQYYNGEERAKGNILERFSAQQFPDLHSELNLSSLELGDSALYFCASSASAGKQGSTEAFFGQGTRLTVV.

The chain links TRBV2 to TRBJ1-4; D not resolved. This CDR3 comprises 12 residues. The germline V gene has CDR1 SNHLY and CDR2 FYNNEI. Trimming took off 5 bases at V and 13 bases at J, with 14 bases between the two ends. The CDR3 is CASSPTTLGLFF. As DNA, the CDR3 is TGTGCCAGCAGTCCCACAACTCTTGGACTGTTTTTT.

The chain carries TRBV4-3 and TRBJ2-2, with unresolved D. There are 15 residues in the CDR3. Trimming cost V 4 bases and J 3 bases, with 12 bases left between them. Germline values: CDR1 LGHNA, CDR2 YSLEER. The CDR3 DNA is TGCGCCAGCAGCCGGACGGTCGGTTACACCGGGGAGCTGTTTTTT. Protein: CASSRTVGYTGELFF.

In its sample, this clonotype was seen a few times. The V call is TRBV7-2, the J call TRBJ2-3; 13 positions agree with TRBD2. Losses at the gene ends were 5 bases for V and 1 base for J; bases not matched to a gene: 15. Germline V lookup: CDR1 SGHTA, CDR2 FQGNSA. This CDR3 is 20 amino acids long. The CDR3 spells CASSPPLAGGRFYGTDTQYF. Here the CDR3 DNA reads TGTGCCAGCAGCCCCCCACTAGCGGGAGGGCGTTTTTATGGCACAGATACGCAGTATTTT.

The genes are TRBV29-1 and TRBJ1-2, with D uncertain. This CDR3 is built from 12 residues. The V gene's germline CDR1 is SQVTM and CDR2 ANQGSEA. Trimming took 7 bases from V and 7 from J, leaving 16 bases between them. CDR3 sequence reads: CSAGEGVTGYTF. DNA of the CDR3: TGCAGCGCCGGCGAGGGCGTTACTGGCTACACCTTC.

J is TRBJ2-6 and V is TRBV4-1; TRBD1 matches at 8 bases. CDR3 length: 18 amino acids. The germline V gene encodes CDR1 MGHRA and CDR2 YSYEKL. The V segment lost 3 bases and the J segment 1 base; nucleotides outside the gene matches: 8. CDR3 sequence: CASSHSEGQVSGANVLTF. The DNA of the CDR3 is TGCGCCAGCAGCCATTCAGAGGGACAGGTGTCTGGGGCCAACGTCCTGACTTTC.

A note on this clonotype: The conserved closing phenylalanine or tryptophan is absent in this CDR3, likely reflecting a read error. The chain uses TRBV5-4 and TRBJ2-5, with 7 bases that match TRBD2. Germline values: CDR1 SGHNT, CDR2 YYREEE (reference sequence). This CDR3 region has 17 residues. With 0 bases clipped from V and 6 bases from J, the junction kept 14 bases outside the gene matches. In DNA form, the CDR3 reads TGTGCCAGCAGCTTGGGAGCGGGGAGGGGAATTGAGAAGACCCAGTACTTA. This gives the protein CASSLGAGRGIEKTQYL.

The chain carries TRBV3-1 and TRBJ1-2, with 9 bases that match TRBD1. This CDR3 is 12 amino acids long. V shed 4 bases, J shed 7 bases, and the junction held 1 base outside the gene matches. Germline lookup yields CDR1 LGHDT and CDR2 YNNKEL (reference sequence). The CDR3 sequence is CASSPTGGGYTF. The CDR3 DNA sequence: TGTGCCAGCAGCCCGACAGGGGGTGGCTACACCTTC.

The CDR3 bases are TGTGCCAGCGCTCCGACCCCAGATACGCAGTATTTT. It is translated as CASAPTPDTQYF. The chain uses TRBV28 and TRBJ2-3; D gene unclear. There are 12 residues in the CDR3. From germline, CDR1 is MDHEN and CDR2 SYDVKM. With 8 bases removed from V and 4 bases from J, the gap between germline ends came to 10 bases.

J is TRBJ2-3 and V is TRBV7-9; possibly TRBD2 for D (5 bases). There are 16 residues in the CDR3. With 3 bases removed from V and 1 base from J, the gap between germline ends came to 14 bases. CDR1 and CDR2 (germline): SEHNR, FQNEAQ (reference sequence). CDR3 loop: CASSLPAGLRTDTQYF. The CDR3 DNA is TGTGCCAGCAGCTTGCCGGCTGGACTTCGCACAGATACGCAGTATTTT.

This clonotype was detected only a few times. This sequence joins TRBV10-3 and TRBJ2-7; 8 bases are a match to TRBD1. CDR3 length: 13 residues. The germline V gene encodes CDR1 ENHRY and CDR2 SYGVKD. V lost 9 bases and J lost 8; bases outside the gene matches: 12. This CDR3 reads CAMAPGQDNKQYF. The CDR3 DNA reads TGTGCCATGGCACCGGGACAGGATAACAAGCAGTACTTC.

The rearrangement uses TRBV20-1 and TRBJ2-5; 9 bases are a match to TRBD1. The DNA matches TRBJ2-7 better at its end, which makes the J call doubtful. The CDR3 spans 15 residues. The germline CDR1 and CDR2 sequences are DFQATT and SNEGSKA (reference sequence). The CDR3 loop is CSATTGQGITYEQYF. In DNA form, the CDR3 reads TGCAGTGCTACAACGGGACAGGGTATCACCTACGAGCAGTACTTC.

This clonotype was observed a few times. One end of the junction is discordant with germline, which a read error may explain. The chain combines TRBV29-1 with TRBJ2-3; D perhaps matches TRBD1 (5 bases). Germline V gene data show CDR1 as SQVTM and CDR2 as ANQGSEA. There are 15 residues in the CDR3. DNA of the CDR3: TGCAGCGTCGAAGGACACGCAGTTAGCACAGATACGCAGTATTTT. Its protein product is CSVEGHAVSTDTQYF.

This clonotype was recorded a few times. The V and J genes are TRBV6-1 and TRBJ2-5, with D perhaps being TRBD1 or TRBD2 (5 bases each). Germline CDR1 reads MNHNS; CDR2 reads SASEGT. The CDR3 loop spans 13 amino acids. Trimming pared 6 bases from V and 3 bases from J, leaving 11 bases between. The CDR3 sequence is CASSGTQKETQYF. The CDR3 coding sequence is TGTGCCAGCAGCGGGACGCAAAAAGAGACCCAGTACTTC.

The chain couples TRBV20-1 to TRBJ2-1, with 8 bases matching TRBD2. V was pared by 3 bases and J by 3 bases, with 10 bases of the junction left unmatched. This CDR3 contains 16 residues. CDR1 and CDR2 from the germline V gene are DFQATT and SNEGSKA (reference sequence). This CDR3 is CSASPPSSGFYNEQFF. The CDR3 bases are TGCAGTGCTAGTCCCCCATCTAGCGGGTTCTACAATGAGCAGTTCTTC.

This chain links TRBV3-1 with TRBJ2-3; D tentatively reads TRBD1 or TRBD2 (5 bases each). V lost 3 bases and J 1 base, leaving 8 bases between the germline ends. The CDR3 runs to 14 residues. The V gene's germline CDR1 is LGHDT and CDR2 YNNKEL (reference sequence). Written as DNA, the CDR3 is TGTGCCAGCAGCCACGGGGCTGGCACAGATACGCAGTATTTT. Amino acid sequence: CASSHGAGTDTQYF.

The chain combines TRBV6-1 with TRBJ2-2; D is undetermined. The length of the CDR3 is 12 residues. Trimming left V 6 bases short and J 5 bases short, with 7 bases between. Germline lookup yields CDR1 MNHNS and CDR2 SASEGT. CDR3 amino acids: CASRESTGELFF. CDR3 nucleotide sequence: TGTGCCAGCAGGGAAAGTACCGGGGAGCTGTTTTTT.

The V and J genes are TRBV5-1 and TRBJ2-7; D is uncertain. From germline, CDR1 is SGHRS and CDR2 YFSETQ. CDR3 length: 13 residues. The germline V and J ends were trimmed by 0 bases and 7 bases, with 11 bases remaining between them. The CDR3 loop reads CASSLVLAREQYF. CDR3 DNA sequence: TGCGCCAGCAGCTTGGTGCTGGCTAGAGAGCAGTACTTC.

The chain has TRBV11-2 and TRBJ2-7; D is possibly TRBD1 or TRBD2 (5 bases each). Judging by the DNA end, TRBJ2-5 fits better; the J call may be wrong. Germline V gene lookup returns CDR1 SGHAT and CDR2 FQNNGV. The CDR3 has 15 residues. The CDR3 coding sequence is TGTGCCAGCAGCTCGGGTGGGACCGGACAAGAGACCCAGTACTTC. This gives the protein CASSSGGTGQETQYF.

The chain combines TRBV20-1 with TRBJ2-5, with D possibly being TRBD1 or TRBD2 (5 bases each). The end of the DNA is better explained by TRBJ2-7, so the J call may be wrong. From germline, CDR1 is DFQATT and CDR2 SNEGSKA (reference sequence). The CDR3 has 14 amino acids. The CDR3 reads CSAKFRDPEYEQYF. In nucleotides, the CDR3 is TGCAGTGCTAAATTCCGGGACCCAGAATACGAGCAGTACTTC.